This is a list of T cell receptor beta chains from one sample in a study of T cell repertoires in cytomegalovirus infection. Their target antigens are unknown. Each CDR3 protein is one row after TCRdb ran MiXCR on the reads. The sample records about 140,000 distinct CDR3 sequences, approximately 30% being singletons. The sequenced sample was CD8+ T cells from cultured PBMCs, obtained from culture after CMV antigen stimulation. These receptor sequences come from a human donor in good health (CMV status not recorded). Some clones in this sample may be carry-over from other donors' samples. The CDR3 runs from the conserved cysteine through the conserved F or W. Fields, in order: D gene, CDR3 length, clone size, J gene, V gene, CDR3 DNA, CDR3 protein. D genes are given only for firm matches. Not every row has a clone size; where given, it reads once, few, many or a size class.

d_gene: .; len: 14; abundance: few; j_gene: TRBJ1-1; v_gene: TRBV27; CDR3nt: TGTGCCAGCAGGAGCTTTGACAGGACCCTTGAAGCTTTCTTT; CDR3aa: CASRSFDRTLEAFF
d_gene: .; len: 14; abundance: .; j_gene: TRBJ2-7; v_gene: TRBV27; CDR3nt: TGTGCCAGCAGTTACGGGACATCAACCTACGAGCAGTACTTC; CDR3aa: CASSYGTSTYEQYF
d_gene: .; len: 13; abundance: .; j_gene: TRBJ2-2; v_gene: TRBV5-6; CDR3nt: TGTGCCAGCAGCTTCCAGGACACCGGGGAGCTGTTTTTT; CDR3aa: CASSFQDTGELFF
d_gene: TRBD1; len: 13; abundance: .; j_gene: TRBJ2-1; v_gene: TRBV12-3/TRBV12-4; CDR3nt: TGTGCCAGCAGTTGGACAGGGAACAATGAGCAGTTCTTC; CDR3aa: CASSWTGNNEQFF
d_gene: .; len: 13; abundance: .; j_gene: TRBJ2-1; v_gene: TRBV9; CDR3nt: TGTGCCAGCAGCGTAGGGGGGATCAATGAGCAGTTCTTC; CDR3aa: CASSVGGINEQFF
d_gene: .; len: 15; abundance: .; j_gene: TRBJ2-7; v_gene: TRBV20-1; CDR3nt: TGCAGTGCTAGGGGGGCTTTGGACGGTTACTACGAGCAGTACTTC; CDR3aa: CSARGALDGYYEQYF
d_gene: .; len: 12; abundance: once; j_gene: TRBJ1-1; v_gene: TRBV15; CDR3nt: TGTGCCACCAGCAGAGGGGACGGTGAAGCTTTCTTT; CDR3aa: CATSRGDGEAFF
d_gene: TRBD2; len: 15; abundance: many; j_gene: TRBJ2-1; v_gene: TRBV12-3/TRBV12-4; CDR3nt: TGTGCCAGCAGGGATCTAGCGGGGGGGGGTACTGAGCAGTTCTTC; CDR3aa: CASRDLAGGGTEQFF
d_gene: .; len: 16; abundance: many; j_gene: TRBJ2-7; v_gene: TRBV4-1; CDR3nt: TGCGCCAGCAGCCAAGATGGAGTGACAGTCTATGGAGAGCAGTACTTC; CDR3aa: CASSQDGVTVYGEQYF
d_gene: TRBD2; len: 16; abundance: few; j_gene: TRBJ2-7; v_gene: TRBV7-8; CDR3nt: TGTGCCAGCAGCTCCTATCCCGGGACTAGCGGATACGAGCAGTACTTC; CDR3aa: CASSSYPGTSGYEQYF
d_gene: TRBD1; len: 16; abundance: .; j_gene: TRBJ2-1; v_gene: TRBV11-2; CDR3nt: TGTGCCAGCAGCCTTACGGACAGGGGGCTCTACAATGAGCAGTTCTTC; CDR3aa: CASSLTDRGLYNEQFF
d_gene: .; len: 11; abundance: .; j_gene: TRBJ2-3; v_gene: TRBV28; CDR3nt: TGTGCCAGCAGTACGGGGGATACGCAGTATTTT; CDR3aa: CASSTGDTQYF
d_gene: TRBD1; len: 14; abundance: .; j_gene: TRBJ2-7; v_gene: TRBV7-9; CDR3nt: TGTGCCAGCAGCCCACTTATACAGGGGGACGAGCAGTACTTC; CDR3aa: CASSPLIQGDEQYF
d_gene: TRBD1; len: 14; abundance: .; j_gene: TRBJ1-3; v_gene: TRBV7-4; CDR3nt: TGTGCCAGCAGCTCCGACAGGGGAGGAAACACCATATATTTT; CDR3aa: CASSSDRGGNTIYF
d_gene: .; len: 12; abundance: .; j_gene: TRBJ1-1; v_gene: TRBV29-1; CDR3nt: TGCAGCGTTAGGGACGTTAACACTGAAGCTTTCTTT; CDR3aa: CSVRDVNTEAFF
d_gene: .; len: 16; abundance: .; j_gene: TRBJ2-1; v_gene: TRBV7-9; CDR3nt: TGTGCCAGCAGCTCCGACGGGCGTCCCTCCTACAATGAGCAGTTCTTC; CDR3aa: CASSSDGRPSYNEQFF
d_gene: .; len: 13; abundance: .; j_gene: TRBJ2-7; v_gene: TRBV3-1; CDR3nt: TGTGCCAGCAGCCCCCGGGAAGCCTACGAGCAGTACTTC; CDR3aa: CASSPREAYEQYF
d_gene: TRBD1; len: 16; abundance: many; j_gene: TRBJ1-4; v_gene: TRBV28; CDR3nt: TGTGCCAGCAGTTTTTCAGGGGGCCGAGCTAATGAAAAACTGTTTTTT; CDR3aa: CASSFSGGRANEKLFF
d_gene: TRBD2; len: 16; abundance: .; j_gene: TRBJ2-2; v_gene: TRBV7-6; CDR3nt: TGTGCCAGCAGCTTAGGCGGGGGGGCGTCTAGCGGGGAGCTGTTTTTT; CDR3aa: CASSLGGGASSGELFF
d_gene: .; len: 14; abundance: .; j_gene: TRBJ1-2; v_gene: TRBV19; CDR3nt: TGTGCCAGTAGTACAGGGCCCGCTGGCTATGGCTACACCTTC; CDR3aa: CASSTGPAGYGYTF
d_gene: .; len: 13; abundance: many; j_gene: TRBJ2-5; v_gene: TRBV6-2/TRBV6-3; CDR3nt: TGTGCCAGCAGACCTCTAACTGGGGAGACCCAGTACTTC; CDR3aa: CASRPLTGETQYF
d_gene: TRBD2; len: 15; abundance: .; j_gene: TRBJ2-1; v_gene: TRBV28; CDR3nt: TGTGCCAGCAGTGAACGACTAGCGGTCTACAATGAGCAGTTCTTC; CDR3aa: CASSERLAVYNEQFF
d_gene: .; len: 17; abundance: .; j_gene: TRBJ1-1; v_gene: TRBV6-5; CDR3nt: TGTGCCAGCAGTTCTATTAAAGCCAGATCCGGGGACACTGAAGCTTTCTTT; CDR3aa: CASSSIKARSGDTEAFF
d_gene: .; len: 16; abundance: .; j_gene: TRBJ2-7; v_gene: TRBV27; CDR3nt: TGTGCCAGCATCAAGGGGGGGCCGGGGAACCCCTACGAGCAGTACTTC; CDR3aa: CASIKGGPGNPYEQYF
d_gene: .; len: 13; abundance: .; j_gene: TRBJ2-4; v_gene: TRBV29-1; CDR3nt: TGCAGCGTCCTTGAAGGCACCAAAAACATTCAGTACTTC; CDR3aa: CSVLEGTKNIQYF
d_gene: .; len: 14; abundance: .; j_gene: TRBJ2-1; v_gene: TRBV12-3/TRBV12-4; CDR3nt: TGTGCCAGCAGCCCACAGGGTATGGGCAATGAGCAGTTCTTC; CDR3aa: CASSPQGMGNEQFF